Given below is one T cell receptor (beta chain) in context. Its target antigen remains unknown. It has no much larger one-base neighbor in the sample; base qualities were not kept. TCRbeta CDR3 regions were amplified from genomic DNA using the immunoSEQ Assay, a bias-controlled multiplex PCR. As for the authors' bioinformatics: Within the assay, amplification of reference gene primers was used to estimate how many nucleated cells each sample contained. To quantify the absolute abundance of each unique TCRbeta CDR3 rearrangement, sequence reads were collapsed and filtered. For each sample, productive Simpson clonality was calculated as the square root of Simpson's diversity index across productive rearrangements. TCRdb's version of the immuneACCESS table is confined to in-frame rearrangements and falls short of the full clone set. An unresolved V gene accounts for under half of the shortfall where checked; the remainder is of unknown origin. The V and J calls and clone size were taken over from that table, and D and trimming were inferred from the DNA. The sample records about 280,000 clones, 87% of which are singletons. 2.2% of the sample is held by the ten biggest clonotypes.

Another Seattle source contributed samples from volunteer blood donors who had recovered from COVID-19. Whole blood was collected in K2EDTA tubes by collaborating institutions according to the institutions' own protocols. For TCRbeta analysis, collaborator samples were shipped as frozen whole blood, as isolated PBMCs, or as DNA extracted from either sample type. This sample was included in a study of blood T cell repertoires in COVID-19 (dated by TCRdb to the early 2020s). Background for the entire study: Samples covering the acute and convalescent phases of COVID-19 were provided by collaborators in the United States, Italy and Spain. A freely available public database, intended as a resource for researchers studying the immune response to SARS-CoV-2, is where the repertoires were released. Samples were obtained from the ongoing ImmuneRACE study (first 160 participants) and from 1,200 or so subjects provided by 6 global collaborators. Where available, HLA class I and class II types were obtained from metadata supplied by the sample provider rather than from assay-based typing. Deeply sampled blood TCRbeta repertoires from subjects exposed to, actively infected with, or recovered from COVID-19 were included in the dataset. Sample metadata almost always included a de-identified subject ID, COVID-19 status, age in years and sex. The prospective study material was composed of cDNA or gDNA derived from T cells, B-cell-depleted T cells, or PBMCs.

The investigation overall reported the following: Clinical and demographic metadata were provided uncurated, with the amount varying by source and participant.

Sequencing was done on a sample of peripheral blood. This TCR came from a woman aged 45-65 years who had recovered from COVID-19.

The encoded CDR3 is CASGRGGAGELFF. The sequenced DNA is TGTGCCAGCGGGAGAGGAGGCGCCGGGGAGCTGTTTTTT. The V and J segments used are TRBV3-1 (or the pseudogene TRBV3-2) and TRBJ2-2, and the D gene may be TRBD2, 5 bases matching. Its CDR3 holds 13 amino acids, cysteine through phenylalanine. The DNA shown is the 39-base CDR3, in frame from base 1. Trimming costs V 8 bases and J 6 bases, and their ends lie 13 bases apart. For CDR1 and CDR2, the germline V gene (reference sequence) lists LGHDT and YNNKEL.